These T cell receptor beta chains were read from a single sample in a study of T cell responses to AZD1222 COVID-19 vaccine. Repertoires were generated with immunoSEQ multiplex PCR, while TCRdb's copy carries only in-frame clones and drops some. The table has approximately 190,000 clones, roughly 88% seen once; the top ten hold approximately 0.97%. The specimen was peripheral blood, collected on day 0 of AZD1222 vaccination. The receptors stem from an adult in good health. CDR3s include the opening cysteine and the closing phenylalanine or tryptophan. The D gene is left open where the match is weak.

NA,TRBJ1-1,TRBV10-3,CAISESIGINTEAFF
TRBD1,TRBJ2-3,TRBV29-1,CSVSGQLHTDTQYF
TRBD1,TRBJ2-3,TRBV4-3,CASSQEGQGDWTDTQYF
NA,TRBJ1-5,TRBV5-1,CASSRDGFSNQPQHF
TRBD2,TRBJ2-1,TRBV5-6,CASLPGGGRNEQFF
NA,TRBJ1-5,TRBV9,CASSPDGNQPQHF
NA,TRBJ1-5,TRBV11-2,CASSLEVGSYQPQHF
NA,TRBJ2-3,TRBV7-9,CAISGDTVTDTQYF
NA,TRBJ1-2,TRBV19,CASTITGKSNYGYTF
TRBD1,TRBJ1-2,TRBV28,CASSLGQGSYGYTF
TRBD2,TRBJ2-3,TRBV29-1,CSVDRGGADTQYF
TRBD2,TRBJ2-5,TRBV5-1,CASSGGLAGEETQYF
NA,TRBJ2-3,TRBV7-9,CASSFLPSTDTQYF
NA,TRBJ1-5,TRBV6-5,CASSSGVVSNQPQHF
NA,TRBJ2-7,TRBV5-6,CASSFFGGPYPGEQYF
TRBD1,TRBJ1-5,TRBV7-2,CASSPSAGGNGNQPQHF
TRBD1,TRBJ1-6,TRBV5-6,CASSSGTGVIGSPLHF
TRBD1,TRBJ1-5,TRBV28,CASSSRTGGLGQPQHF
NA,TRBJ2-5,TRBV5-1,CASSFSTGYQETQYF
NA,TRBJ2-3,TRBV2,CASRSADTQYF
NA,TRBJ2-1,TRBV4-1,CASSQDSNEQFF
TRBD1,TRBJ2-1,TRBV19,CASSRDRSSYNEQFF
TRBD2,TRBJ2-1,TRBV5-1,CASSFQSGGSYNEQFF
NA,TRBJ1-2,TRBV27,CASSLWGLYGYTF